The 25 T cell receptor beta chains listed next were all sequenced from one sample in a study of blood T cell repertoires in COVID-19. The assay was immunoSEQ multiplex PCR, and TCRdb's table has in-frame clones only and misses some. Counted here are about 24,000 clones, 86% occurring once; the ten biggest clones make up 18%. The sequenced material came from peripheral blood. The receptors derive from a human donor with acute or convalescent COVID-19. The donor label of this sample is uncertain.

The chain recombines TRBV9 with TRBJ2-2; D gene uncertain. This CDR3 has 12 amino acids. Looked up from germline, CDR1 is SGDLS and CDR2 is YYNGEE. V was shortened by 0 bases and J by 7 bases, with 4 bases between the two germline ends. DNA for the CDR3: TGTGCCAGCAGCGTAGCTTTCGGGGAGCTGTTTTTT. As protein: CASSVAFGELFF.

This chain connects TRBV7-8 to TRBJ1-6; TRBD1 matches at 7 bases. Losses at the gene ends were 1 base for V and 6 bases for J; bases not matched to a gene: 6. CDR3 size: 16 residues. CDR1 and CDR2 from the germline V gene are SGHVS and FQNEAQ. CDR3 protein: CASSLEGALSNSPLHF. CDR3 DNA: TGTGCCAGCAGCTTAGAGGGGGCTTTAAGTAATTCACCCCTCCACTTT.

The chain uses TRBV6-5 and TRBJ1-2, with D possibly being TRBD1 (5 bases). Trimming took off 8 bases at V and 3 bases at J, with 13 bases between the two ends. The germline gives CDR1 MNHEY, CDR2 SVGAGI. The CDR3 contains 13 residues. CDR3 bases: TGTGCCAGCTCCCAAGGGGCAGACTATGGCTACACCTTC. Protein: CASSQGADYGYTF.

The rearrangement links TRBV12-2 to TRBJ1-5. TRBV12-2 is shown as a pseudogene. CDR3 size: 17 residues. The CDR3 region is CASRPLAGDYSNQPQHF. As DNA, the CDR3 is TGTGCAAGTCGCCCTCTCGCAGGCGACTATAGCAATCAGCCCCAGCATTTT.

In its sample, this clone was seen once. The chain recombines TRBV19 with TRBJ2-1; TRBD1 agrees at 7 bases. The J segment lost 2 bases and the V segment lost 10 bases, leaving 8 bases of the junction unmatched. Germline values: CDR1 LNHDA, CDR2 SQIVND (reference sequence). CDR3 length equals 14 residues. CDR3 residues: CATNGQATYNEQFF. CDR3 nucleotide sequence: TGTGCCACTAATGGACAGGCCACCTACAATGAGCAGTTCTTC.

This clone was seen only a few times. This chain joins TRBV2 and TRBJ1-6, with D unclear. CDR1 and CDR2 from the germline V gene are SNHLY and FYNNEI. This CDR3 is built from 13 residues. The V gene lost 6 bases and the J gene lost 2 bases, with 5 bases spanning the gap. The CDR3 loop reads CASRAAYNSPLHF. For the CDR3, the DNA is TGTGCCAGCAGGGCAGCCTATAATTCACCCCTCCACTTT.

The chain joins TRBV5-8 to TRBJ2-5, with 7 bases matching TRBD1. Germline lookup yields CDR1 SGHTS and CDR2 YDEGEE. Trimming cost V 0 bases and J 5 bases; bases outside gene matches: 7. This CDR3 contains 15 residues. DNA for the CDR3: TGTGCCAGCAGCTTGGAGGGACAGCCTAAGGAGACCCAGTACTTC. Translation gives CASSLEGQPKETQYF.

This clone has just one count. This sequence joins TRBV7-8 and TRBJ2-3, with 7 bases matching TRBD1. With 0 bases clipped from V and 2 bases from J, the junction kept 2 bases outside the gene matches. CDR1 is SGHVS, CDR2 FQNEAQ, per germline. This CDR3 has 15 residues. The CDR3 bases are TGTGCCAGCAGCTTAGCGACAGGGTACACAGATACGCAGTATTTT. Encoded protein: CASSLATGYTDTQYF.

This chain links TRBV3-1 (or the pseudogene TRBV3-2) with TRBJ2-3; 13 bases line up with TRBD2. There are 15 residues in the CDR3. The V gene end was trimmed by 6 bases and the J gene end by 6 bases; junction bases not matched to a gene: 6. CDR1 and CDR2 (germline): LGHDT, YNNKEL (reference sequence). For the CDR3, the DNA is TGTGCCAGCAGGGCCACTAGCGGGGGGGCGGATACGCAGTATTTT. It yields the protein CASRATSGGADTQYF.

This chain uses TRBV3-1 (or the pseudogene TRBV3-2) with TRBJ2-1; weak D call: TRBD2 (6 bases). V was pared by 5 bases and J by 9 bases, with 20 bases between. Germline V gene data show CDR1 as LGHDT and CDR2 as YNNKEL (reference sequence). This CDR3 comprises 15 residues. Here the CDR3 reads CASSGRERASTEQFF. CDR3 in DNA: TGTGCCAGCAGCGGCCGGGAGCGGGCTAGTACTGAGCAGTTCTTC.

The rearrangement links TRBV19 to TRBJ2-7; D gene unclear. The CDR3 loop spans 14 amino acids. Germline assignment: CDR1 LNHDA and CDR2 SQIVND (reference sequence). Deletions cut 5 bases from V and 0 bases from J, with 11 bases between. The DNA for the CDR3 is TGTGCCAGTAGTTTCAAAATGAGCTCCTACGAGCAGTACTTC. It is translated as CASSFKMSSYEQYF.

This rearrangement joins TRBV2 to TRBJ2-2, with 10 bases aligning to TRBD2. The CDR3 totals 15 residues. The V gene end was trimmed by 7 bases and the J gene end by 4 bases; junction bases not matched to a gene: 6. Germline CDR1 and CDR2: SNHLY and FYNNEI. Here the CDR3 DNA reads TGTGCCAGCACCGAAGCGGGGGGGACCACCGGGGAGCTGTTTTTT. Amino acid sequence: CASTEAGGTTGELFF.

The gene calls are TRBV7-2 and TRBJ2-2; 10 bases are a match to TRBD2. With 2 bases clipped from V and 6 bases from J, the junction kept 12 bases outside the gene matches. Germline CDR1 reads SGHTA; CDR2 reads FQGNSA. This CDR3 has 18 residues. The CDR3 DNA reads TGTGCCAGCAGCTTAATGTTCAGCGGGGGGGCGGCCCCCGGGGAGCTGTTTTTT. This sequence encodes CASSLMFSGGAAPGELFF. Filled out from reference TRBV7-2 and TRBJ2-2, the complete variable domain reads GAGVSQSPSNKVTEKGKDVELRCDPISGHTALYWYRQSLGQGLEFLIYFQGNSAPDKSGLPSDRFSAERTGGSVSTLTIQRTQQEDSAVYLCASSLMFSGGAAPGELFFGEGSRLTVL.

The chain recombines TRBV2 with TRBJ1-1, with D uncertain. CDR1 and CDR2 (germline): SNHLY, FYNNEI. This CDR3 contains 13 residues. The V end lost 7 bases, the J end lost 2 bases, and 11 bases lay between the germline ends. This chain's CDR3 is CASNRDLNTEAFF. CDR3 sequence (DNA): TGTGCCAGCAATCGGGATCTAAACACTGAAGCTTTCTTT. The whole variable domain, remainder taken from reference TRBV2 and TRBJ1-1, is EPEVTQTPSHQVTQMGQEVILRCVPISNHLYFYWYRQILGQKVEFLVSFYNNEISEKSEIFDDQFSVERPDGSNFTLKIRSTKLEDSAMYFCASNRDLNTEAFFGQGTRLTVV.

CDR3 loop: CASSQGPEQYF. In nucleotides, the CDR3 is TGTGCCAGCAGCCAAGGGCCCGAGCAGTACTTC. The chain uses TRBV3-1 (or the pseudogene TRBV3-2) and TRBJ2-7; D is uncertain. This CDR3 comprises 11 residues. Germline V gives CDR1 LGHDT, CDR2 YNNKEL (reference sequence). V was trimmed by 1 base and J by 6 bases, leaving 4 bases between them.

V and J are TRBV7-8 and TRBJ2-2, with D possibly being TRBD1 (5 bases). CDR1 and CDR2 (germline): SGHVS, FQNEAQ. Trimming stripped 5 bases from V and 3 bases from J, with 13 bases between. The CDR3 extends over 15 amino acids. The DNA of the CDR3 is TGTGCCAGCAGCGCCGACAGAATTGACACCGGGGAGCTGTTTTTT. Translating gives CASSADRIDTGELFF.

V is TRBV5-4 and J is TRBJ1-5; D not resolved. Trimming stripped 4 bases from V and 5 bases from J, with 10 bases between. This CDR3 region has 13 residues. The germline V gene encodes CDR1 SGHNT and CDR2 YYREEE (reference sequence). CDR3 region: CASSASLDQPQHF. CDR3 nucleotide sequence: TGTGCCAGCAGCGCTTCACTCGATCAGCCCCAGCATTTT.

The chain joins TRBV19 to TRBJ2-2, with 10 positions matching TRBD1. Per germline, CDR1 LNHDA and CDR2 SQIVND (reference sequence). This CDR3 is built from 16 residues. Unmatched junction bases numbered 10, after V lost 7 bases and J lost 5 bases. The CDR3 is CASNPTDRGLTGELFF. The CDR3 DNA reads TGTGCCAGTAACCCCACTGACAGGGGGCTTACCGGGGAGCTGTTTTTT. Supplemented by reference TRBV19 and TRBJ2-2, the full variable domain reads DGGITQSPKYLFRKEGQNVTLSCEQNLNHDAMYWYRQDPGQGLRLIYYSQIVNDFQKGDIAEGYSVSREKKESFPLTVTSAQKNPTAFYLCASNPTDRGLTGELFFGEGSRLTVL.

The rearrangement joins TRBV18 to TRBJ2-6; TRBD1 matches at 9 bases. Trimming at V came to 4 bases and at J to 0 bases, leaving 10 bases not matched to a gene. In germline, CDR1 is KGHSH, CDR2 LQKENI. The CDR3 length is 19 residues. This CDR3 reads CASSLRDRAFGSGANVLTF. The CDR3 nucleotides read TGTGCCAGCTCACTTCGGGACAGGGCTTTCGGCTCTGGGGCCAACGTCCTGACTTTC.

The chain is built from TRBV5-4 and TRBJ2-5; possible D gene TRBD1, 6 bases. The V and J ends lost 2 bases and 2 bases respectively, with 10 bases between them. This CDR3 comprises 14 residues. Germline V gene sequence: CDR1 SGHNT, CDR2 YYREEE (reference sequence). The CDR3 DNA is TGTGCCAGCAGCTTTCGACAGGCTCAAGAGACCCAGTACTTC. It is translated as CASSFRQAQETQYF.

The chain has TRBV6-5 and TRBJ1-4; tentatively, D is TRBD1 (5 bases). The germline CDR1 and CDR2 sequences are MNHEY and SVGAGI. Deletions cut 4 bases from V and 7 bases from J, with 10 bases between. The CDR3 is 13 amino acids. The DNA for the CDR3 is TGTGCCAGCAGTTCCCCAGGGTTTGAAAAACTGTTTTTT. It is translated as CASSSPGFEKLFF.

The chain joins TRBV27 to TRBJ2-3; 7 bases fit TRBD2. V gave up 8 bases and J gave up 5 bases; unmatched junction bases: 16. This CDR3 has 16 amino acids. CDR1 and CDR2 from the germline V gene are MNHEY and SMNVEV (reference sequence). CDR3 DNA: TGTGCCAGCGTAGCGGTCGCGGGAGAGTATGGAGATACGCAGTATTTT. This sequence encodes CASVAVAGEYGDTQYF.

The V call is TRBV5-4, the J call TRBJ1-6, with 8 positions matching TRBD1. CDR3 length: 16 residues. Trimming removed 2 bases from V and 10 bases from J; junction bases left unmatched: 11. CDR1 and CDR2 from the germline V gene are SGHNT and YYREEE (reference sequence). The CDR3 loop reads CASSFLQGGTVSPLHF. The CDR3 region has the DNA TGTGCCAGCAGCTTCTTACAGGGGGGCACTGTATCACCCCTCCACTTT. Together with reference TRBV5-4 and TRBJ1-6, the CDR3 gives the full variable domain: ETGVTQSPTHLIKTRGQQVTLRCSSQSGHNTVSWYQQALGQGPQFIFQYYREEENGRGNFPPRFSGLQFPNYSSELNVNALELDDSALYLCASSFLQGGTVSPLHFGNGTRLTVT.

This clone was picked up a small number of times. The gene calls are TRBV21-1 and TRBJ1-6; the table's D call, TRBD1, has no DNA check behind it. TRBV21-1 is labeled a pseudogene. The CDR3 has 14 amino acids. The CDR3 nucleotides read TGTGCCAGCAGCAAAAGTCCAGGGGGTTCACCCCTCCACTTT. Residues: CASSKSPGGSPLHF.

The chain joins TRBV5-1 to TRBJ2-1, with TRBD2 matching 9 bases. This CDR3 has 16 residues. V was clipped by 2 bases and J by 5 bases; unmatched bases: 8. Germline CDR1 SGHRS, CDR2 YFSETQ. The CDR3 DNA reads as TGCGCCAGCAGCTTCGGTAGCGGGAGTATGGACAATGAGCAGTTCTTC. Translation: CASSFGSGSMDNEQFF.